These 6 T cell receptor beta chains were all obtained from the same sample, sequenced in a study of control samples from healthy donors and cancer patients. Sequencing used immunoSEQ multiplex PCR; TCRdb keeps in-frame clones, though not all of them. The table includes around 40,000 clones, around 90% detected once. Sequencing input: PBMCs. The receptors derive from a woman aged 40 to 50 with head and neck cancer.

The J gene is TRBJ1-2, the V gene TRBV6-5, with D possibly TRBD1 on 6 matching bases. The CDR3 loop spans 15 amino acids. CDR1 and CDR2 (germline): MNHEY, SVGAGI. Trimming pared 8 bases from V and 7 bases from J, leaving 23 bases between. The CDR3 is CASAGLAGGHIGYTF. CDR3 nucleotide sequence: TGTGCCAGCGCTGGCTTAGCTGGGGGCCATATTGGCTACACCTTC.

CDR3 in amino acids: CATSGAGVSTDTQYF. Written as DNA, the CDR3 is TGTGCCACCAGTGGAGCGGGAGTAAGCACAGATACGCAGTATTTT. The V call is TRBV24-1, the J call TRBJ2-3; TRBD2 matches at 8 bases. CDR3 size: 15 residues. Germline assignment: CDR1 KGHDR and CDR2 SFDVKD. The V segment lost 5 bases and the J segment 0 bases; nucleotides outside the gene matches: 3.

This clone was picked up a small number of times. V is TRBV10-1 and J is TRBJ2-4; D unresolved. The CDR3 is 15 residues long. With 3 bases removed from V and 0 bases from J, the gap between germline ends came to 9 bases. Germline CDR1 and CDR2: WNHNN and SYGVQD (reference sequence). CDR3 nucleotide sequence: TGCGCCAGCAGTGATGGGCAGTTAGCCAAAAACATTCAGTACTTC. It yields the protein CASSDGQLAKNIQYF.

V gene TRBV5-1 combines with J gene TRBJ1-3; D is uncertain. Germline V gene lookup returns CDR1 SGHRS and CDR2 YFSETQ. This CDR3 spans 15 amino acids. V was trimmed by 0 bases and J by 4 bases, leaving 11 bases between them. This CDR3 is CASSLDAVAGNTIYF. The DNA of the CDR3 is TGCGCCAGCAGCTTGGACGCTGTAGCCGGAAACACCATATATTTT.

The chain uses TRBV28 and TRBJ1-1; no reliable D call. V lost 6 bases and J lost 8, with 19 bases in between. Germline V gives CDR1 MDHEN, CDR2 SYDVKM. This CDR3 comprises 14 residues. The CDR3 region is CASRSAGVISEAFF. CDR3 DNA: TGTGCCAGCAGATCGGCCGGGGTTATCTCAGAAGCTTTCTTT.

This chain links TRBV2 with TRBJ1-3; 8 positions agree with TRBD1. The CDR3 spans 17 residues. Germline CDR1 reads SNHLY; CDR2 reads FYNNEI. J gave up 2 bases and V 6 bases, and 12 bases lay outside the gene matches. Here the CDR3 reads CASRLLGQGDPGNTIYF. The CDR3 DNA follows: TGTGCCAGCAGGCTTCTTGGACAGGGAGACCCTGGAAACACCATATATTTT.